The entry that follows covers one T cell receptor (beta chain) sequence. The antigen is unknown. Unique molecular identifiers were present in the TCR beta cDNA libraries. T cells numbering about 0.85 to 11 million yielded cDNA molecules that totaled some 500,000. TCRdb re-analysed the PCR reads in MiXCR, keeping a single row per CDR3 protein. This table has 700,000 to 900,000 distinct CDR3 sequences, approximately 44% appearing once. CDR3 length: 12 amino acids. Germline V gene lookup returns CDR1 SGHTA and CDR2 FQGNSA. The V gene lost 11 bases and the J gene lost 4 bases, with 14 bases spanning the gap. This record belongs to a study of post-analysis software for immune sequencing data. Study background: Relapsing-remitting, secondary progressive and progressive-relapsing forms of multiple sclerosis all featured among disease courses. General study points: Same-batch preparations were strongly co-clustered by F measure. Controls' normalized Chao1 diversity significantly exceeded that of multiple sclerosis patients. With TRBV5-6, TRBV5-1 and TRBV20-1 included, 4 to 6 TRBV segments were more frequent in patients than in controls.

The chain uses TRBV7-2 and TRBJ1-2; TRBD1 might be the D (6 bases). Sequenced input: blood. The receptor comes from a girl aged 5 to 17 with multiple sclerosis. CDR3 region: CAFGGGPYGYTF. The CDR3 nucleotides read TGTGCCTTCGGGGGGGGCCCCTATGGCTACACCTTC.